This is a list of T cell receptor beta chains from one sample in a study of blood T cell repertoires in COVID-19. Assay used: immunoSEQ multiplex PCR; TCRdb lists only in-frame clones, some missing. The sample carries about 78,000 clones, 90% recorded once. Sample: peripheral blood. These receptors were collected from a woman in her fifties or sixties in a cohort sampled during active COVID-19. CDR3s include the opening cysteine and the closing phenylalanine or tryptophan. A D gene is named only where the DNA matches it firmly. Where a row states a size, it is once, few, many or the class of an expanded clone; other rows omit it.

CDR3aa | CDR3nt | d_gene | j_gene | v_gene | abundance
CASSLGAGGDTQYF | TGTGCCAGCAGCTTAGGGGCAGGAGGAGATACGCAGTATTTT | - | TRBJ2-3 | TRBV11-2 | -
CASRPIAAAEAFF | TGTGCCAGCAGACCGATAGCTGCGGCTGAAGCTTTCTTT | - | TRBJ1-1 | TRBV6-5 | -
CASSIEGTGRLSLYRTEAFF | TGTGCCAGTAGTATAGAAGGGACAGGGCGCCTTTCGTTGTACCGCACTGAAGCTTTCTTT | TRBD1 | TRBJ1-1 | TRBV19 | -
CASSHGLAGKADEEFF | TGTGCCAGCTCCCACGGACTAGCGGGAAAAGCCGATGAGGAGTTCTTC | TRBD2 | TRBJ2-1 | TRBV18 | -
CASSSDFLHFTDTQYF | TGTGCCAGCAGCTCGGACTTCCTCCACTTCACAGATACGCAGTATTTT | - | TRBJ2-3 | TRBV7-7 | -
CASSPGKGMNTEAFF | TGTGCCAGCTCACCCGGGAAAGGAATGAACACTGAAGCTTTCTTT | - | TRBJ1-1 | TRBV18 | -
CASSPRRSSGRDTDTQYF | TGTGCCAGCAGCCCTCGTCGGTCTAGCGGGAGAGACACAGATACGCAGTATTTT | TRBD2 | TRBJ2-3 | TRBV5-5 | -
CASSSFRTGGYEQYF | TGTGCCAGCAGTTCTTTTAGGACAGGGGGCTACGAGCAGTACTTC | TRBD1 | TRBJ2-7 | TRBV28 | -
CASSQARDSGYEQYF | TGTGCCAGCAGCCAAGCGCGGGACTCGGGCTACGAGCAGTACTTC | - | TRBJ2-7 | TRBV4-2 | -
CASSLLQGGYGYTF | TGTGCCAGCAGTTTACTACAGGGGGGCTATGGCTACACCTTC | TRBD1 | TRBJ1-2 | TRBV28 | -
CASSSMGQGGEKLFF | TGCGCCAGCAGCTCAATGGGACAGGGAGGTGAAAAACTGTTTTTT | TRBD1 | TRBJ1-4 | TRBV5-1 | -
CASRTEGVSGAEAFF | TGTGCCAGCAGAACCGAGGGCGTCTCGGGTGCTGAAGCTTTCTTT | - | TRBJ1-1 | TRBV2 | few
CASSVGATNTDTQYF | TGTGCCAGCAGTGTAGGGGCTACCAACACAGATACGCAGTATTTT | - | TRBJ2-3 | TRBV6-4 | -
CASSSTGGSEKLFF | TGTGCCAGCAGCTCGACAGGGGGCTCAGAAAAACTGTTTTTT | TRBD1 | TRBJ1-4 | TRBV3-1/TRBV3-2 | -
CASSWAGGGGYYEQYF | TGTGCCAGCAGTTGGGCTGGAGGGGGAGGGTACTACGAGCAGTACTTC | - | TRBJ2-7 | TRBV27 | -
CASSSVALGEQFF | TGTGCCAGCAGCTCTGTAGCGTTGGGGGAGCAGTTCTTC | - | TRBJ2-1 | TRBV11-2 | -
CASSLGGGGQETQYF | TGTGCCAGCAGTTTAGGTGGGGGGGGGCAGGAGACCCAGTACTTC | - | TRBJ2-5 | TRBV28 | -
CASSYDSSGANVLTF | TGTGCCAGCAGTTACGACAGCTCTGGGGCCAACGTCCTGACTTTC | - | TRBJ2-6 | TRBV6-2/TRBV6-3 | -
CASSQGQFYGYTF | TGTGCCAGCAGCCAGGGACAATTCTATGGCTACACCTTC | - | TRBJ1-2 | TRBV5-5 | -
CASRVAATSYEQYF | TGTGCCAGTAGAGTGGCGGCAACCTCCTACGAGCAGTACTTC | - | TRBJ2-7 | TRBV19 | -
CASSPPGQTDEKLFF | TGTGCCAGCAGCCCCCCGGGACAGACAGATGAAAAACTGTTTTTT | TRBD1 | TRBJ1-4 | TRBV5-5 | -
CASSERAGGYEQYF | TGTGCCAGCAGTGAGAGGGCAGGGGGCTACGAGCAGTACTTC | TRBD1 | TRBJ2-7 | TRBV25-1 | -
CASSPAGQGNTEAFF | TGTGCCAGCAGCCCAGCGGGACAGGGAAACACTGAAGCTTTCTTT | TRBD1 | TRBJ1-1 | TRBV7-9 | -
CASTRRTGGAADNEQFF | TGCGCCAGCACCCGGAGAACGGGGGGCGCAGCCGACAATGAGCAGTTCTTC | - | TRBJ2-1 | TRBV5-1 | -
CSVYVVPGYGYTF | TGCAGCGTGTACGTCGTTCCGGGGTATGGCTACACCTTC | - | TRBJ1-2 | TRBV29-1 | -
CASSLAGTSGAREQFF | TGTGCCAGCAGCTTAGCCGGGACTAGTGGGGCGAGAGAGCAGTTCTTC | TRBD2 | TRBJ2-1 | TRBV7-9 | -
CSVTDGTYEQYF | TGCAGCGTCACAGACGGAACCTACGAGCAGTACTTC | - | TRBJ2-7 | TRBV29-1 | -
CASRIGGDMKTQYF | TGCGCCAGCAGAATAGGGGGGGACATGAAGACCCAGTACTTC | - | TRBJ2-5 | TRBV5-1 | -
CASSRAGQGAQGEQFF | TGTGCCAGCTCACGGGCCGGACAGGGGGCGCAGGGTGAGCAGTTCTTC | TRBD1 | TRBJ2-1 | TRBV18 | -
CASSLGSYNEQFF | TGTGCCAGCAGCTTAGGCAGCTACAATGAGCAGTTCTTC | - | TRBJ2-1 | TRBV11-2 | once
CASSPGGDRVVEAFF | TGTGCCAGCAGTCCCGGCGGGGACAGGGTGGTTGAAGCTTTCTTT | TRBD1 | TRBJ1-1 | TRBV5-4 | once
CALSGSSGEQFF | TGTGCTCTTAGCGGTAGTAGCGGTGAGCAGTTCTTC | - | TRBJ2-1 | TRBV19 | -
CAGAGQFQETQYF | TGTGCAGGCGCCGGACAGTTCCAAGAGACCCAGTACTTC | - | TRBJ2-5 | TRBV7-2 | -
CASSSGGPRNEQFF | TGTGCCAGCAGTTCAGGGGGCCCCCGAAATGAGCAGTTCTTC | TRBD1 | TRBJ2-1 | TRBV7-9 | -
CASSLAFSSSGNTIYF | TGTGCCAGCAGCTTAGCTTTTTCCAGCTCTGGAAACACCATATATTTT | - | TRBJ1-3 | TRBV7-2 | -
CASSRTGYDEQYF | TGTGCCAGCAGCCGGACAGGGTACGACGAGCAGTACTTC | TRBD1 | TRBJ2-7 | TRBV3-1/TRBV3-2 | -
CASSLNRNTEAFF | TGTGCCAGCAGCCTAAACAGGAACACTGAAGCTTTCTTT | - | TRBJ1-1 | TRBV6-4 | -
CASSLDDSGEKLFF | TGCGCCAGCAGCTTGGACGACAGTGGAGAAAAACTGTTTTTT | - | TRBJ1-4 | TRBV5-1 | -
CAISLTGIVPNYGYTF | TGTGCCATCAGTCTAACAGGGATCGTACCTAACTATGGCTACACCTTC | - | TRBJ1-2 | TRBV10-3 | -
CASSIAGSNTEAFF | TGTGCCAGCAGCATCGCAGGGTCGAATACTGAAGCTTTCTTT | - | TRBJ1-1 | TRBV28 | -
CASSTPSSIHEQYF | TGTGCCAGCAGTACCCCATCTAGCATCCACGAGCAGTACTTC | - | TRBJ2-7 | TRBV27 | -
CASSEQYLAGGAQETQYF | TGTGCCAGCAGCGAACAGTACCTAGCGGGGGGGGCCCAAGAGACCCAGTACTTC | TRBD2 | TRBJ2-5 | TRBV7-2 | -
CASSLGLAGKDEQFF | TGTGCCAGCAGCCTCGGACTAGCGGGGAAGGATGAGCAGTTCTTC | TRBD2 | TRBJ2-1 | TRBV7-3 | -
CASSFGQGVAETQYF | TGTGCCAGCAGCTTCGGACAGGGGGTTGCGGAGACCCAGTACTTC | TRBD1 | TRBJ2-5 | TRBV7-9 | -
CAISAGTGPEAFF | TGTGCCATCAGTGCCGGGACAGGGCCTGAAGCTTTCTTT | TRBD1 | TRBJ1-1 | TRBV10-3 | -
CASSYSITAPNEKLFF | TGTGCCAGCAGTTACTCGATCACAGCTCCTAATGAAAAACTGTTTTTT | - | TRBJ1-4 | TRBV6-6 | once
CASSTRVARTDTQYF | TGTGCCAGCAGCACCCGGGTAGCTAGGACAGATACGCAGTATTTT | - | TRBJ2-3 | TRBV28 | -
CASSVASVAPLPGDTQYF | TGTGCCAGCAGCGTAGCTTCTGTGGCTCCACTCCCGGGAGATACGCAGTATTTT | - | TRBJ2-3 | TRBV9 | -
CASSSYRGEAGNTIYF | TGTGCCAGCAGTTCATACAGGGGGGAAGCTGGAAACACCATATATTTT | TRBD1 | TRBJ1-3 | TRBV28 | -
CASSRDRGAQETQYF | TGCGCCAGCAGCCGGGACAGGGGTGCCCAAGAGACCCAGTACTTC | TRBD1 | TRBJ2-5 | TRBV5-1 | -
CAWSVQGTGWGAPYEQYF | TGTGCCTGGAGTGTACAGGGGACAGGTTGGGGTGCCCCCTACGAGCAGTACTTC | TRBD1 | TRBJ2-7 | TRBV30 | -
CAVRYGNQPQHF | TGTGCCGTCAGATATGGCAATCAGCCCCAGCATTTT | - | TRBJ1-5 | TRBV28 | -
CASRPGLASETQYF | TGTGCCAGCAGACCAGGACTAGCATCCGAGACCCAGTACTTC | TRBD2 | TRBJ2-5 | TRBV27 | few
CASSFPGLAQETQYF | TGTGCCAGCAGCTTTCCGGGACTAGCCCAAGAGACCCAGTACTTC | TRBD2 | TRBJ2-5 | TRBV7-9 | -
CASSFKTVREQFF | TGTGCCAGCAGCTTTAAGACCGTCAGGGAGCAGTTCTTC | - | TRBJ2-1 | TRBV5-6 | -
CASSLQGSGANVLTF | TGTGCCAGCAGTTTACAGGGCTCTGGGGCCAACGTCCTGACTTTC | - | TRBJ2-6 | TRBV27 | -
CASSPRRTNNEQFF | TGTGCCAGCAGCCCACGACGGACTAACAATGAGCAGTTCTTC | - | TRBJ2-1 | TRBV13 | -
CASSLGNTIYF | TGTGCCAGCAGCCTCGGAAACACCATATATTTT | - | TRBJ1-3 | TRBV7-9 | -
CASSQKADREGYTF | TGTGCCAGCAGCCAAAAAGCGGACAGGGAAGGCTACACCTTC | TRBD1 | TRBJ1-2 | TRBV4-2 | -